This section outlines one TCR beta chain sequence together with its context. Its antigen is undetermined. Assay used: immunoSEQ multiplex PCR; TCRdb lists only in-frame clones, some missing. Here the sample spans about 58,000 clones, about 89% being singletons. This sample was included in a study of OX40 agonist ivuxolimab in advanced cancers. Study outcomes and limitations: At doses 0.1 to 3.0 mg/kg, CD4+ and CD8+ clones expanded. Expanded clones tended on average to be more numerous among CD8+ T cells than CD4+.

The source is an adult with an advanced solid tumor such as melanoma, head and neck, liver or kidney cancer. The material was CD4+ or CD8+ T cells sorted from blood, obtained in a trial of the OX40 agonist ivuxolimab.

The DNA for the CDR3 is TGTGCCAGCAGTTACGGGGGGGTAGATACGCAGTATTTT. Residues: CASSYGGVDTQYF. The V call is TRBV6-5, the J call TRBJ2-3; TRBD2 matches at 7 bases. From germline, CDR1 is MNHEY and CDR2 SVGAGI. V lost 2 bases to trimming and J lost 5 bases; unmatched junction nucleotides: 1. The CDR3 is 13 residues long.